This T cell receptor beta chain derives from a study of OX40 agonist ivuxolimab in advanced cancers. This clone was picked up one time. Sequencing used immunoSEQ multiplex PCR; TCRdb keeps in-frame clones, though not all of them. The table has under 15,000 clones, about 75% seen once. Trimming removed 5 bases at V and 5 bases at J, with 10 bases between. The CDR3 length is 12 residues. CDR1 is SGHVS, CDR2 FNYEAQ, per germline. This receptor was identified in an adult with an advanced solid tumor such as melanoma, head and neck, liver or kidney cancer. The V gene is TRBV7-6, the J gene TRBJ2-7; D not certain. This specimen consisted of CD4+ or CD8+ T cells sorted from blood, obtained in a trial of the OX40 agonist ivuxolimab. CDR3 sequence reads: CASSANIHEQYF. The CDR3 coding sequence is TGTGCCAGCAGCGCCAACATCCACGAGCAGTACTTC.